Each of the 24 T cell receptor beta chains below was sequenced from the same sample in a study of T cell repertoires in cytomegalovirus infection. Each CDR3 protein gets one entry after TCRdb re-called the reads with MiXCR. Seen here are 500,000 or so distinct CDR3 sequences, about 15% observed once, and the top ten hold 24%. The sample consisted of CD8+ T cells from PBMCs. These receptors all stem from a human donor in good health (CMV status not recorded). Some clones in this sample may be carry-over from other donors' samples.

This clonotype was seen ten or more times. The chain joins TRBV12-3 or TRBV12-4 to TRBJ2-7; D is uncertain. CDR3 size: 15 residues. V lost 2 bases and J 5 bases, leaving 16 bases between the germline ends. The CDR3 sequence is CASSLSDGHLNEQYF. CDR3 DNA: TGTGCCAGCAGTTTATCTGACGGTCATTTAAACGAGCAGTACTTC.

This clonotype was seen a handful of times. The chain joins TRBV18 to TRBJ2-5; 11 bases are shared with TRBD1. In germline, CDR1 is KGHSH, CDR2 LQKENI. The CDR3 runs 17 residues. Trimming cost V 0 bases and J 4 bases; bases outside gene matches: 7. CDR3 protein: CASSPPDRTGGAETQYF. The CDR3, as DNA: TGTGCCAGCTCACCACCAGACAGGACAGGGGGCGCAGAGACCCAGTACTTC.

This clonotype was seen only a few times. The CDR3 is CASTTTDYEQYF. The CDR3 bases are TGTGCCAGCACCACGACAGACTACGAGCAGTACTTC. This chain connects TRBV7-9 to TRBJ2-7; a possible D gene is TRBD1 (5 bases). This CDR3 spans 12 amino acids. In germline, CDR1 is SEHNR, CDR2 FQNEAQ (reference sequence). V was pared by 7 bases and J by 3 bases, with 10 bases between.

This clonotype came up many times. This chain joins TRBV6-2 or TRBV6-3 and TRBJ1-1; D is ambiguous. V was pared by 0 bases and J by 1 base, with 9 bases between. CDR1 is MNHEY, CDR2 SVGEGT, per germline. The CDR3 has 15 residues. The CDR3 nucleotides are TGTGCCAGCAGTTACTCCGGTATACCGAACACTGAAGCTTTCTTT. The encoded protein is CASSYSGIPNTEAFF.

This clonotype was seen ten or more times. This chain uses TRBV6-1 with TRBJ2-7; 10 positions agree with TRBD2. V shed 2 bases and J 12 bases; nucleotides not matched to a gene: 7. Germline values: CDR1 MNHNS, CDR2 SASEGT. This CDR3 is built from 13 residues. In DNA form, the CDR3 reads TGTGCCAGCAGTGAAAGGCTAGCGGGAGACTTGTACTTC. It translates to CASSERLAGDLYF.

For the CDR3, the DNA is TGTGCCAGCAGTGGGTACTCGCCACGGGACAGGTGGGGCTATGGCTACACCTTC. Residues: CASSGYSPRDRWGYGYTF. The V gene is TRBV6-1, the J gene TRBJ1-2; 8 bases align to TRBD1. Germline CDR1 reads MNHNS; CDR2 reads SASEGT. CDR3 length equals 18 residues. Trimming took 4 bases from V and 4 from J; bases not matched to a gene: 17.

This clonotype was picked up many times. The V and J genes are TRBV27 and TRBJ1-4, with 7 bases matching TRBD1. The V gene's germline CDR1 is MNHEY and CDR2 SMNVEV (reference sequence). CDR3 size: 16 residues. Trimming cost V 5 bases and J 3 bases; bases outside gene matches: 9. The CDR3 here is CASSPSPGQPNEKLFF. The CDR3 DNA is TGTGCCAGCAGTCCCTCTCCGGGACAGCCTAATGAAAAACTGTTTTTT. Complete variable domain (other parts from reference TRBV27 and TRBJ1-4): EAQVTQNPRYLITVTGKKLTVTCSQNMNHEYMSWYRQDPGLGLRQIYYSMNVEVTDKGDVPEGYKVSRKEKRNFPLILESPSPNQTSLYFCASSPSPGQPNEKLFFGSGTQLSVL.

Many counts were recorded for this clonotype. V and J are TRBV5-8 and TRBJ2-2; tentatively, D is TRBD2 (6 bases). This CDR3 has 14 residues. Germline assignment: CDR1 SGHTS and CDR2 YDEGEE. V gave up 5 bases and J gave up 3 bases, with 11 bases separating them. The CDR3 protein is CASRPTGDTGELFF. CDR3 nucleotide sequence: TGTGCCAGCAGGCCAACGGGAGACACCGGGGAGCTGTTTTTT.

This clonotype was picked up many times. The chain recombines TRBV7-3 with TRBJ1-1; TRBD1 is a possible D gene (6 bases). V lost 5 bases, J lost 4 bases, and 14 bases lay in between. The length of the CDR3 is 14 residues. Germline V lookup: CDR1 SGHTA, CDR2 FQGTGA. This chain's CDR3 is CASSETGLGTEAFF. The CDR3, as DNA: TGTGCCAGCAGCGAAACAGGGTTGGGCACTGAAGCTTTCTTT.

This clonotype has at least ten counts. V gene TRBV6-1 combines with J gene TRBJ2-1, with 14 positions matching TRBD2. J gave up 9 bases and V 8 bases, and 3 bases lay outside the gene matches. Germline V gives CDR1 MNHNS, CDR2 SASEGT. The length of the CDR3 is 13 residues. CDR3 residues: CASVGLAGVEQFF. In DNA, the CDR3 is TGTGCCAGCGTGGGACTAGCGGGAGTTGAGCAGTTCTTC.

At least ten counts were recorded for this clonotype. DNA for the CDR3: TGTGCCAGCAGTGAAGTTAAGCAGCAAGAGACCCAGTACTTC. Protein: CASSEVKQQETQYF. This rearrangement joins TRBV25-1 to TRBJ2-5; unclear D gene. This CDR3 comprises 14 residues. Germline V lookup: CDR1 MGHDK, CDR2 SYGVNS. V was pared by 2 bases and J by 2 bases, with 9 bases between. The full variable domain, completed using reference TRBV25-1 and TRBJ2-5, is EADIYQTPRYLVIGTGKKITLECSQTMGHDKMYWYQQDPGMELHLIHYSYGVNSTEKGDLSSESTVSRIRTEHFPLTLESARPSHTSQYLCASSEVKQQETQYFGPGTRLLVL.

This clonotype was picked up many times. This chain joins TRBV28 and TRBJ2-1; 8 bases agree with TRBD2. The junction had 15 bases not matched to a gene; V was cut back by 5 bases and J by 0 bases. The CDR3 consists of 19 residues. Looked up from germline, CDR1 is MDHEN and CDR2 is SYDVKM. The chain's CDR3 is CASSPPRTSSRGSYNEQFF. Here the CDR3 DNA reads TGTGCCAGCAGTCCTCCGAGGACTAGCAGTAGAGGCTCCTACAATGAGCAGTTCTTC.

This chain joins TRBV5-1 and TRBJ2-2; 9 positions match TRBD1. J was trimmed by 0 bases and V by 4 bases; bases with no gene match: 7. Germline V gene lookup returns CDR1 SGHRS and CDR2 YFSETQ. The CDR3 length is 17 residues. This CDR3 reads CASSPGTGTSNTGELFF. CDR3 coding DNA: TGCGCCAGCAGCCCCGGGACAGGGACATCGAACACCGGGGAGCTGTTTTTT.

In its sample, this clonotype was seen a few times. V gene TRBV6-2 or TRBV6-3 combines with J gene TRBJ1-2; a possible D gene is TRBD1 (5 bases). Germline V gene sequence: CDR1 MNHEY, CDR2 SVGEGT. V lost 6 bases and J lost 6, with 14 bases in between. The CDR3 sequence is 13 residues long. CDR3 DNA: TGTGCCAGCAGGCAAATAGGGGACGATGGCTACACCTTC. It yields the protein CASRQIGDDGYTF.

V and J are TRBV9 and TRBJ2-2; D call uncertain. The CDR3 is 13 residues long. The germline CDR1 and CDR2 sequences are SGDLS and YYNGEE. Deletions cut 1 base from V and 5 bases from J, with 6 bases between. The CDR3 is CASSVPSTGELFF. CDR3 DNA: TGTGCCAGCAGCGTACCCTCTACCGGGGAGCTGTTTTTT.

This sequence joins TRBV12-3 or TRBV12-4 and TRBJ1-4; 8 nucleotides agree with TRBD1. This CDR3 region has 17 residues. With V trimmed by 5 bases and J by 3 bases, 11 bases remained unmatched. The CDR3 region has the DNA TGTGCCAGCAGTCCCCCGGGACAGGTCGCCTCTAATGAAAAACTGTTTTTT. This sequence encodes CASSPPGQVASNEKLFF.

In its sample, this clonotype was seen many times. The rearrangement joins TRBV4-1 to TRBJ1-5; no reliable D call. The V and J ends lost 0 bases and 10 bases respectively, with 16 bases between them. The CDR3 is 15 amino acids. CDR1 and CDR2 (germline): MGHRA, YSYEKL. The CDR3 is CASSQDTAKLYPQHF. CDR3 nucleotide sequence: TGCGCCAGCAGCCAAGATACGGCCAAACTCTATCCCCAGCATTTT.

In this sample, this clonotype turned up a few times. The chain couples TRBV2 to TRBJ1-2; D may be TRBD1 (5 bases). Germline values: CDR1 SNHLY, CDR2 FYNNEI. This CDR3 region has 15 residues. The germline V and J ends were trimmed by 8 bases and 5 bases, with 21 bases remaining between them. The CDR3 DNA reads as TGTGCCAGCCCGGGGCGGGCCCGTCAGGGTTATGGCTACACCTTC. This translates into CASPGRARQGYGYTF.

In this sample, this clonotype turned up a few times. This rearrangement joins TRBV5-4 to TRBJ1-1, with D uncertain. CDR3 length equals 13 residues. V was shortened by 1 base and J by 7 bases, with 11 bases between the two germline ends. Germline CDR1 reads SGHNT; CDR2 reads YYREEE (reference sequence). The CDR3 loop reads CASSLFSAVEAFF. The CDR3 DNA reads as TGTGCCAGCAGCTTGTTTTCTGCTGTTGAAGCTTTCTTT. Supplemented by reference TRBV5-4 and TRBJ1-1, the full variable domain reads ETGVTQSPTHLIKTRGQQVTLRCSSQSGHNTVSWYQQALGQGPQFIFQYYREEENGRGNFPPRFSGLQFPNYSSELNVNALELDDSALYLCASSLFSAVEAFFGQGTRLTVV.

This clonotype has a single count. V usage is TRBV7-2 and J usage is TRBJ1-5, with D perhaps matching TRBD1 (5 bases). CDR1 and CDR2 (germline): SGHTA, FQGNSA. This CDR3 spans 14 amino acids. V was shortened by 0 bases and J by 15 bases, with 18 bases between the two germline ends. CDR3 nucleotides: TGTGCCAGCAGCTTAGCGGGGGTAAATCAGACCACGCATTTT. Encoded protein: CASSLAGVNQTTHF.

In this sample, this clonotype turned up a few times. CDR3 sequence: CASSDALFISNTEAFF. The CDR3 nucleotides read TGTGCCAGCAGTGATGCCCTTTTTATTTCGAACACTGAAGCTTTCTTT. The chain joins TRBV6-1 to TRBJ1-1; D gene uncertain. The CDR3 length is 16 residues. Between the trimmed V and J ends, which lost 3 bases and 1 base, there was a span of 15 bases. The V gene's germline CDR1 is MNHNS and CDR2 SASEGT.

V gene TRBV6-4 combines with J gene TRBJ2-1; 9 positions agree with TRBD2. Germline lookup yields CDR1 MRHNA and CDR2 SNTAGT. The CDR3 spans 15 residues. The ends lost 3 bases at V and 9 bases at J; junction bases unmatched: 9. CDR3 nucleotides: TGTGCCAGCAGTGAGCAGACTAGCGGTCGGGGTGAGCAGTTCTTC. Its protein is CASSEQTSGRGEQFF.

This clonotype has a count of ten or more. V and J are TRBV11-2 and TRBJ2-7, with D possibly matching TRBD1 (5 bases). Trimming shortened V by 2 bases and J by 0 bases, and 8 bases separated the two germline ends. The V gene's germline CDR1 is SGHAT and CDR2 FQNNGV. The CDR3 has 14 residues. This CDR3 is CASSLNQGSYEQYF. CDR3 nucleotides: TGTGCCAGCAGCTTAAATCAGGGCTCCTACGAGCAGTACTTC.

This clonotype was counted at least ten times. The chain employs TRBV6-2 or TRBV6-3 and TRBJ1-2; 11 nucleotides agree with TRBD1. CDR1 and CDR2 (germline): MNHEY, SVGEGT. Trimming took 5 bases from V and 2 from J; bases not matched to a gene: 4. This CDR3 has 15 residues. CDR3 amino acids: CASSTRTGGNYGYTF. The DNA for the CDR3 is TGTGCCAGCAGTACGAGGACAGGGGGCAACTATGGCTACACCTTC.